What follows is one T cell receptor beta chain and its context. Source study methods: The assay estimated nucleated cells by amplifying reference gene primers. Repertoires were generated with immunoSEQ multiplex PCR, while TCRdb's copy carries only in-frame clones and drops some. That table gives V, J and clone size, and the DNA gave D and trimming. The sample consists of some 250,000 clones, over 65% of them appearing once. These data belong to a study of blood T cell repertoires in COVID-19. Study-wide background: COVID-19 samples, acute and convalescent, were from the United States, Italy and Spain.

With V trimmed by 4 bases and J by 3 bases, 7 bases remained unmatched. Germline V gene lookup returns CDR1 SGHNT and CDR2 YYREEE (reference sequence). The CDR3 loop spans 17 amino acids. The sample consisted of peripheral blood. The V and J genes are TRBV5-4 and TRBJ2-2, with TRBD2 matching over 12 bases. The sequence was collected from a woman aged 80 or over with acute or convalescent COVID-19. The CDR3 nucleotides read TGTGCCAGCAGCCCGGAGGGACTAGCGGGCTACACCGGGGAGCTGTTTTTT. Its protein is CASSPEGLAGYTGELFF.